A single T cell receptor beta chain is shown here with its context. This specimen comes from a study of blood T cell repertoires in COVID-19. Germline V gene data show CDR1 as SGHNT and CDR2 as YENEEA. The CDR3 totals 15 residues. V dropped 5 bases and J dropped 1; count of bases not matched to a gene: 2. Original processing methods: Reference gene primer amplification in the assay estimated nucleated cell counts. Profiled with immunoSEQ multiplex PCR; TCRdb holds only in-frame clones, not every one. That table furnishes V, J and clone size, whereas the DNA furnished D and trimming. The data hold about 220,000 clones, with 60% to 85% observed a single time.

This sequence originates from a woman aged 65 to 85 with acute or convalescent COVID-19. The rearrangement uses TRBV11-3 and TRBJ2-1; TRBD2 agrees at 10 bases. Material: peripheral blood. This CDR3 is CASSLAGDSYNEQFF. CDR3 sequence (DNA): TGTGCCAGCAGCCTAGCGGGGGATTCCTACAATGAGCAGTTCTTC.